The source of this TCR beta chain is a study of patients and donors after allogeneic stem cell transplantation. This CDR3 spans 15 amino acids. The V and J ends lost 0 bases and 8 bases respectively, with 16 bases between them. Germline loops: CDR1 MGHRA, CDR2 YSYEKL. One entry per CDR3 protein, called by TCRdb with MiXCR from the RT-PCR reads. The data show approximately 250,000 distinct CDR3 sequences, about 14% seen once. This clonotype was observed a handful of times. This clonotype was obtained from a human donor who was either an allogeneic HSCT recipient or a stem cell or donor lymphocyte infusion donor (not recorded which). It is not recorded whose cells these are; they may come from a transplant donor. The sample was blood, either unsorted or a sorted T cell fraction (not recorded which). This rearrangement joins TRBV4-1 to TRBJ1-2; a possible D gene is TRBD1 (5 bases). The CDR3 DNA follows: TGCGCCAGCAGCCAAGATTCAGGCAGGGTCGAGGGCTACACCTTC. This sequence encodes CASSQDSGRVEGYTF.